These T cell receptor beta chains were read from a single sample in a study of CD8 T cells in Susac syndrome. One entry per CDR3 protein, called by TCRdb with MiXCR from the immunoSEQ multiplex PCR reads. The sample gives about 190,000 distinct CDR3 sequences, roughly 94% of which show up once; around 0.15% is in the top ten. The specimen was CD8+ T cells from PBMCs. Source of these receptors: a human donor with Susac syndrome. Each CDR3 is given with its conserved first and last residue. The D gene is left open where the match is weak. Some rows mark clone size as missing; the rest say once, few, many or name a class of expanded clone.

cdr3_nt,cdr3_aa,clone_size,j_call,d_call,v_call
TGCGCCAGCAGCCTGACAGGGGGTACCGGGGAGCTGTTTTTT,CASSLTGGTGELFF,.,TRBJ2-2,TRBD1,TRBV4-1
TGCGCCAGCAGTCCGGAGGGGCAACCAAGTACGCAGTATTTT,CASSPEGQPSTQYF,.,TRBJ2-3,.,TRBV5-1
TGTGCCAGCAGTTTGGGGACACCCGCCAAAAACATTCAGTACTTC,CASSLGTPAKNIQYF,.,TRBJ2-4,.,TRBV12-3/TRBV12-4
TGTGCCACCAGCAGAGCAGGGGGAAACACTGAAGCTTTCTTT,CATSRAGGNTEAFF,.,TRBJ1-1,TRBD1,TRBV15
TGTGCCAGCAGCCGGACGGGGGGTTTTTACTACGAGCAGTACTTC,CASSRTGGFYYEQYF,.,TRBJ2-7,TRBD2,TRBV11-2
TGTGCCAGCAGCGTAGGGTTTCAAGAGACCCAGTACTTC,CASSVGFQETQYF,.,TRBJ2-5,.,TRBV9
TGTGCCAGCAGCTTAGGGGGAAGGGGCAACCCCTACGAGCAGTACTTC,CASSLGGRGNPYEQYF,.,TRBJ2-7,.,TRBV13
TGCGCCAGCAGCCAGGCCCGGGTAACTGAAGCTTTCTTT,CASSQARVTEAFF,.,TRBJ1-1,.,TRBV4-1
TGTGCCAGCAGCTCCGGGACAGGGGGTAGGAATGAGCAGTTCTTC,CASSSGTGGRNEQFF,few,TRBJ2-1,TRBD1,TRBV11-2
TGTGCCAGCAGCTTAATCCCGGGACTAGCTTCGAATGAGCAGTTCTTC,CASSLIPGLASNEQFF,.,TRBJ2-1,TRBD2,TRBV7-3
TGTGCCAGCAGCTTAGGGGCACCAGGGAATGAGCAGTTCTTC,CASSLGAPGNEQFF,.,TRBJ2-1,.,TRBV11-2
TGCAGTGCTAGAGATATGACGCAGGGGCGAACCGGCGAGCAGTACTTC,CSARDMTQGRTGEQYF,.,TRBJ2-7,.,TRBV20-1
TGCAGCGTTTTATTAGCGGGAGGGCCCCGGTCCGGGGAGCTGTTTTTT,CSVLLAGGPRSGELFF,.,TRBJ2-2,TRBD2,TRBV29-1
TGTGCCAGCAGTTTAAGCCAGGAGTCCGACGAGCAGTACTTC,CASSLSQESDEQYF,.,TRBJ2-7,.,TRBV28
TGCAGTGCGACACTAGCGGGGGGGACGCGTGCGGAGACCCAGTACTTC,CSATLAGGTRAETQYF,once,TRBJ2-5,TRBD2,TRBV20-1
TGTGCCAGCAGCGTCCCGGGACTAGCGGCGAGCAATGAGCAGTTCTTC,CASSVPGLAASNEQFF,.,TRBJ2-1,TRBD2,TRBV11-2
TGTGCCAGCAGCGTAGACGACAGCTCCTACGAGCAGTACTTC,CASSVDDSSYEQYF,.,TRBJ2-7,.,TRBV9
TGTGCCAGCAGCTTGTACGCGGCCTCTGGAAACACCATATATTTT,CASSLYAASGNTIYF,.,TRBJ1-3,.,TRBV5-6
TGCAGTGCTAGAGTTGGACAGAACACCGGGGAGCTGTTTTTT,CSARVGQNTGELFF,.,TRBJ2-2,.,TRBV20-1
TGTGCCACCAGTGAACCCGGCAAGGGGGCGAGCACCGGGGAGCTGTTTTTT,CATSEPGKGASTGELFF,.,TRBJ2-2,TRBD1,TRBV24-1
TGTGCCAGCAGTTCCTACAGGGGGCCTGGCACAGATACGCAGTATTTT,CASSSYRGPGTDTQYF,.,TRBJ2-3,TRBD1,TRBV12-3/TRBV12-4
TGCGCCAGCAGCTTGGAAGGAGGCAGGGGGTTCGACGAGCAGTACTTC,CASSLEGGRGFDEQYF,.,TRBJ2-7,TRBD1,TRBV5-1
TGTGCCACCAGCAGGCCGGCCTCCACGGAAAAACTGTTTTTT,CATSRPASTEKLFF,.,TRBJ1-4,.,TRBV15
TGCAGCGTTTTAAAGACAACTAGGAGGATTTCAGATACGCAGTATTTT,CSVLKTTRRISDTQYF,.,TRBJ2-3,.,TRBV29-1
TGTGCCAGCAGCCGGAACAGGGTTAGGGGCACAGATACGCAGTATTTT,CASSRNRVRGTDTQYF,.,TRBJ2-3,.,TRBV14
TGTGCCAGCAGATCCTGGCGGGAGGGCACCTACGAGCAGTACTTC,CASRSWREGTYEQYF,.,TRBJ2-7,TRBD2,TRBV27
TGTGCCAGCAGCGGGGGACAGCCAATTAACTACAATGAGCAGTTCTTC,CASSGGQPINYNEQFF,.,TRBJ2-1,TRBD1,TRBV9
TGCAGCGCCGACGTGGTAACCGGGGAGCTGTTTTTT,CSADVVTGELFF,.,TRBJ2-2,.,TRBV29-1
TGCAGTGCTAACCGGGACAGGGGCAACGAGCAGTACTTC,CSANRDRGNEQYF,.,TRBJ2-7,TRBD1,TRBV20-1
TGTGCCAGTAGTATAATGGGTCAAAGCACAGATACGCAGTATTTT,CASSIMGQSTDTQYF,.,TRBJ2-3,.,TRBV19
TGTGCCAGCAGTCCTAGTTCGCACTTCACCGGGACGGCGGCCTACGAGCAGTACTTC,CASSPSSHFTGTAAYEQYF,.,TRBJ2-7,.,TRBV13
TGTGCCAGCAGTTTAGCGGGAATTAGCTCTGGGGCCAACGTCCTGACTTTC,CASSLAGISSGANVLTF,once,TRBJ2-6,TRBD2,TRBV6-5
TGTGCCAGCTCCCCCTCGGAGTCCCCCTACGAGCAGTACTTC,CASSPSESPYEQYF,.,TRBJ2-7,.,TRBV18
TGCAGTGTCGCGACTAGCGGGTACGAGCAGTACTTC,CSVATSGYEQYF,.,TRBJ2-7,TRBD2,TRBV20-1
TGTGCCAGCAGTTTATCCCCCAGCGGTCAGCCCCAGCATTTT,CASSLSPSGQPQHF,.,TRBJ1-5,.,TRBV28
TGCAGCGTTGGAGCAGCTCGTCCCGAGCAGTACTTC,CSVGAARPEQYF,once,TRBJ2-7,.,TRBV29-1